The TCR beta chain described here comes from a study of blood T cell repertoires in COVID-19. TCRdb's copy holds only in-frame clones and misses some; the assay was immunoSEQ multiplex PCR. Altogether about 400,000 clones are present, over 75% being singletons, with the ten largest covering more than 2%. Looked up from germline, CDR1 is ENHRY and CDR2 is SYGVKD. The CDR3 runs to 15 residues. The V gene lost 6 bases and the J gene lost 7 bases, with 16 bases spanning the gap. The age range of participants was about 18 to 89 years, with residence in about 25 US areas. The J gene is TRBJ1-6, the V gene TRBV10-3, with D possibly TRBD1 on 6 matching bases. This clonotype was obtained from a woman in her thirties or forties with acute COVID-19. Sequences were obtained from PBMCs or T cells enriched from blood (not recorded which). The CDR3, as DNA: TGTGCCATCAGCGCGACAGCCGACAGGAATTCACCCCTCCACTTT. Translated: CAISATADRNSPLHF.